This T cell receptor (beta chain) was captured by sequencing in a study of OX40 agonist ivuxolimab in advanced cancers. Study context: A partial response was reached by three patients: one with hepatocellular carcinoma and two with cutaneous melanoma. Study conclusions and caveats: More expanded clones were seen, on average, in CD8+ T cells than in CD4+.

The V and J ends lost 2 bases and 11 bases, in that order; junction bases with no gene match: 10. The CDR3 runs 14 residues. Germline assignment: CDR1 SGHTA and CDR2 FQGNSA. Worth noting for this clone: Its antigen is not identified.

TCRdb's copy holds only in-frame clones and misses some; the assay was immunoSEQ multiplex PCR. The data hold about 23,000 clones, with about 76% observed a single time. The rearrangement uses TRBV7-2 and TRBJ1-1, with 8 bases lining up with TRBD1. This material consisted of CD4+ or CD8+ T cells sorted from blood, taken in a trial of the OX40 agonist ivuxolimab. The receptor's source is an adult with an advanced solid tumor such as melanoma, head and neck, liver or kidney cancer. The CDR3 loop is CASSLQGARSQAFF. DNA of the CDR3: TGTGCCAGCAGCTTACAGGGGGCCCGGTCCCAGGCTTTCTTT.